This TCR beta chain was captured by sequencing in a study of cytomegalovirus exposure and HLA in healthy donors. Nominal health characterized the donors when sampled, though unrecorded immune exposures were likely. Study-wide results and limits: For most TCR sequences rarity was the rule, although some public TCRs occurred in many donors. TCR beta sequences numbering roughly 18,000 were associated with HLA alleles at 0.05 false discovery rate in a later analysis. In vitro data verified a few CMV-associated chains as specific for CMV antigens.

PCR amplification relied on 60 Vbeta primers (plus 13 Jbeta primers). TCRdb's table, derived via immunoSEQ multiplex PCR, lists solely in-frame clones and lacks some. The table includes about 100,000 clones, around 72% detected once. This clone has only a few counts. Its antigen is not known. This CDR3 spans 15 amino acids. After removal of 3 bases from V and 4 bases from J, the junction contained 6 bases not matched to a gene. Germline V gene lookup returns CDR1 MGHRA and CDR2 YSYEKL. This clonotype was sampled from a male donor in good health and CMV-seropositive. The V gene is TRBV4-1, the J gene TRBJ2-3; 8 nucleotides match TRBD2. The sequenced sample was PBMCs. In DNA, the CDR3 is TGCGCCAGCAGCCACCGGGGGGGGGCAGCAGATACGCAGTATTTT. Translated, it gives CASSHRGGAADTQYF.